The source of this T cell receptor beta chain is a study of cytomegalovirus exposure and HLA in healthy donors. Overall study results and limits: The tendency of first-cohort TCR clusters to co-occur in the 130 or so validation repertoires was identified by a subsequent analysis.

For this clone: The antigen is unknown.

CDR3 length equals 17 residues. Germline CDR1 reads SEHNR; CDR2 reads FQNEAQ (reference sequence). Deletions cut 1 base from V and 5 bases from J, with 20 bases between. Libraries were prepared by immunoSEQ multiplex PCR; TCRdb keeps only in-frame clonotypes and omits some of them. The sample records over 100,000 clones, over 75% being singletons. V is TRBV7-9 and J is TRBJ1-1; D gene unclear. Sequenced material: PBMCs. The sequence came from a woman younger than 35 in good health and CMV-seropositive. The CDR3 loop reads CASSLGVMREGRTEAFF. CDR3 sequence (DNA): TGTGCCAGCAGCTTAGGTGTAATGAGGGAGGGTAGAACTGAAGCTTTCTTT.